One and the same sample provided the 4 T cell receptor beta chains below, sequenced in a study of cytomegalovirus exposure and HLA in healthy donors. Libraries were prepared by immunoSEQ multiplex PCR; TCRdb keeps only in-frame clonotypes and omits some of them. The sample shows about 200,000 clones, approximately 87% of them seen only once. The sequencing input was PBMCs. The receptors were sampled from a woman younger than 30 in good health and CMV-seronegative.

CDR3 protein: CASSPQQVFGEQFF. The CDR3 coding sequence is TGTGCCAGCAGTCCTCAACAGGTTTTCGGTGAGCAGTTCTTC. The V call is TRBV27, the J call TRBJ2-1; perhaps TRBD1 as D (5 bases). V lost 5 bases, J lost 9 bases, and 17 bases lay in between. The CDR3 loop spans 14 amino acids. The germline V gene encodes CDR1 MNHEY and CDR2 SMNVEV (reference sequence).

V gene TRBV6-1 combines with J gene TRBJ1-5, with a tentative D call TRBD1 (6 bases). There are 15 residues in the CDR3. The germline V and J ends were trimmed by 4 bases and 1 base, with 11 bases remaining between them. Germline V gene sequence: CDR1 MNHNS, CDR2 SASEGT. Written as DNA, the CDR3 is TGTGCCAGCAGTGGGCTACAGGGAAGCAATCAGCCCCAGCATTTT. As protein: CASSGLQGSNQPQHF.

The J gene is TRBJ2-1, the V gene TRBV5-6, with a tentative D call TRBD1 (6 bases). Germline assignment: CDR1 SGHDT and CDR2 YYEEEE. The V gene lost 0 bases and the J gene lost 8 bases, with 9 bases spanning the gap. This CDR3 spans 13 amino acids. The CDR3 nucleotides read TGTGCCAGCAGCTTGGGGCCAGGGGATGAGCAGTTCTTC. It codes for CASSLGPGDEQFF.

This chain joins TRBV19 and TRBJ1-5; no clear D gene. The CDR3 has 14 residues. Germline CDR1 LNHDA, CDR2 SQIVND (reference sequence). Between the trimmed V and J ends, which lost 5 bases and 6 bases, there was a span of 14 bases. The CDR3 sequence is CASSFNGEAQPQHF. The CDR3, as DNA: TGTGCCAGTAGTTTTAACGGGGAAGCTCAGCCCCAGCATTTT.